The TCR beta chain under discussion was sequenced for a study of control samples from healthy donors and cancer patients. Germline V CDR1 and CDR2: SGHNT, YYREEE (reference sequence). The CDR3 is 15 amino acids. Trimming cost V 4 bases and J 1 base; bases outside gene matches: 6. Repertoires were generated with immunoSEQ multiplex PCR, while TCRdb's copy carries only in-frame clones and drops some. Among tens of thousands of clones listed, about 94% were seen once. The sample consisted of blood. This sequence joins TRBV5-4 and TRBJ2-3, with 7 bases identical to TRBD2. The source of this sequence is a woman aged 30 to 39 in good health. The CDR3 region is CASSKSGDGTDTQYF. In DNA, the CDR3 is TGTGCCAGCAGCAAAAGCGGGGACGGCACAGATACGCAGTATTTT.